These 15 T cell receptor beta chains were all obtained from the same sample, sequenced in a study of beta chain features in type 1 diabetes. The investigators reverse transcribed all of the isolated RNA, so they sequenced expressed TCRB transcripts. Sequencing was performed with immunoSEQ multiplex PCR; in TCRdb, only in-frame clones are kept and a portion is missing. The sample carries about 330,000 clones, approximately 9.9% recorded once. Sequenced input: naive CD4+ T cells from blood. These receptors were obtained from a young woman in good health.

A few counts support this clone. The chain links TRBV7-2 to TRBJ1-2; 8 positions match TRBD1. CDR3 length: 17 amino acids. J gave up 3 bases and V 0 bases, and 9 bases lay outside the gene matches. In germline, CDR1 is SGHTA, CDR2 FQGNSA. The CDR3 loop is CASSLASGQAKYYGYTF. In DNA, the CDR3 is TGTGCCAGCAGCTTAGCCTCGGGACAGGCCAAATACTATGGCTACACCTTC. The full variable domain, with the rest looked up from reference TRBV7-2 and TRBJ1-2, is GAGVSQSPSNKVTEKGKDVELRCDPISGHTALYWYRQSLGQGLEFLIYFQGNSAPDKSGLPSDRFSAERTGGSVSTLTIQRTQQEDSAVYLCASSLASGQAKYYGYTFGSGTRLTVV.

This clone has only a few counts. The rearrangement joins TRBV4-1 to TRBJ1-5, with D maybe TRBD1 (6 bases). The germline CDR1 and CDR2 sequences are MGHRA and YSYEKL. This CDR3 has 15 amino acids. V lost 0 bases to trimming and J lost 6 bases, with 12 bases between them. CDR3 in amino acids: CASSQDSGGGQPQHF. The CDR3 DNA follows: TGCGCCAGCAGCCAAGATTCGGGGGGCGGTCAGCCCCAGCATTTT.

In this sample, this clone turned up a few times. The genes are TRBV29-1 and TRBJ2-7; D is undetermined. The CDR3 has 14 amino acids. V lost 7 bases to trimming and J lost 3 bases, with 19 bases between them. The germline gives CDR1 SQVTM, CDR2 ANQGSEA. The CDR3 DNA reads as TGCAGCGCCCAAGTCGTCAGTAGGAGCTACGAGCAGTACTTC. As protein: CSAQVVSRSYEQYF.

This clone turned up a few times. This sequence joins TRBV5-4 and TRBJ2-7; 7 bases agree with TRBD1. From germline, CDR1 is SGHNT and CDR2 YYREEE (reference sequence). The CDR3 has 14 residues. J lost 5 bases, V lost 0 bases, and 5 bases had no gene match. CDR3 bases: TGTGCCAGCAGCTTGGCGACAGGGACCAACGAGCAGTACTTC. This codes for CASSLATGTNEQYF.

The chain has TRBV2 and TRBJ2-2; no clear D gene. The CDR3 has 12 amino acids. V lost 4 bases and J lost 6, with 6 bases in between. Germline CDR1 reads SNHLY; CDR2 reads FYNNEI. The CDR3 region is CASSGEAGELFF. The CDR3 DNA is TGTGCCAGCAGTGGAGAGGCCGGGGAGCTGTTTTTT. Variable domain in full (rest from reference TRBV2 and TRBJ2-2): EPEVTQTPSHQVTQMGQEVILRCVPISNHLYFYWYRQILGQKVEFLVSFYNNEISEKSEIFDDQFSVERPDGSNFTLKIRSTKLEDSAMYFCASSGEAGELFFGEGSRLTVL.

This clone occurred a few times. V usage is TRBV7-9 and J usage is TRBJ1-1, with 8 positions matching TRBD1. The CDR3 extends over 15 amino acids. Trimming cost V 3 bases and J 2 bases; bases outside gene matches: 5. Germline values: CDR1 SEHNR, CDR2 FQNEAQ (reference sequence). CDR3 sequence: CASSFVDRGNTEAFF. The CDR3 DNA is TGTGCCAGCAGCTTCGTAGACAGGGGTAACACTGAAGCTTTCTTT.

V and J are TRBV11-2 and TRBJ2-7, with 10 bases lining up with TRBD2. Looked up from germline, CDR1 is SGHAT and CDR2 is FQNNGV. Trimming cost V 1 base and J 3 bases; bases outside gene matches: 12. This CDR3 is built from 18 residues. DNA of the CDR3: TGTGCCAGCAGCTTAGGCGCCGATGCTAGCGGGAGTTTCTACGAGCAGTACTTC. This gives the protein CASSLGADASGSFYEQYF.

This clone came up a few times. The CDR3 protein is CASSLPGRDEQYF. The CDR3 nucleotides read TGTGCCAGCAGTTTACCGGGGAGGGACGAGCAGTACTTC. The genes are TRBV28 and TRBJ2-7; 7 bases match TRBD2. This CDR3 has 13 amino acids. Germline assignment: CDR1 MDHEN and CDR2 SYDVKM. V was pared by 2 bases and J by 5 bases, with 3 bases of the junction left unmatched.

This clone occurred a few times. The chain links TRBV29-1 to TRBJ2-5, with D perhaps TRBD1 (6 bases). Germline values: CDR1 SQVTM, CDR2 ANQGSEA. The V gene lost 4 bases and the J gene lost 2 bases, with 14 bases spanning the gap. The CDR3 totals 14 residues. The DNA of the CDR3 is TGCAGCGTTGGGGCAGGGGTTCGGCAAGAGACCCAGTACTTC. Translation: CSVGAGVRQETQYF.

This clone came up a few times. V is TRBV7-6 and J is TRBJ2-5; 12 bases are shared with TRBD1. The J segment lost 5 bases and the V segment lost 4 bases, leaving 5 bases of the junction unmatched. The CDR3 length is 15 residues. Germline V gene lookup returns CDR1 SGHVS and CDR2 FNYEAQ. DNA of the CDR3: TGTGCCAGCAGCTGGGGACAGGGGGCGGGGGAGACCCAGTACTTC. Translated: CASSWGQGAGETQYF. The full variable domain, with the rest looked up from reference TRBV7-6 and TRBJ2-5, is GAGVSQSPRYKVTKRGQDVALRCDPISGHVSLYWYRQALGQGPEFLTYFNYEAQQDKSGLPNDRFSAERPEGSISTLTIQRTEQRDSAMYRCASSWGQGAGETQYFGPGTRLLVL.

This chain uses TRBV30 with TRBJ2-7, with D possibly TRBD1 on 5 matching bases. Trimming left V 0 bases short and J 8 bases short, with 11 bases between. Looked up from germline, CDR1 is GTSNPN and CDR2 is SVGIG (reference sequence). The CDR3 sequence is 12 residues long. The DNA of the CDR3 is TGTGCCTGGAGTGTATACAGGCTGCAGCAGTACTTC. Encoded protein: CAWSVYRLQQYF.

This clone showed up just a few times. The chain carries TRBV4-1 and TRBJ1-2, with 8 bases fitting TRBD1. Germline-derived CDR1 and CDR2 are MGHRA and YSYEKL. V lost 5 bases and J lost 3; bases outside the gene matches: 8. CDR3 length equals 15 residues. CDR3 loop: CASSYSDREHYGYTF. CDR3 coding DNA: TGCGCCAGCAGCTATTCGGACAGGGAACACTATGGCTACACCTTC.

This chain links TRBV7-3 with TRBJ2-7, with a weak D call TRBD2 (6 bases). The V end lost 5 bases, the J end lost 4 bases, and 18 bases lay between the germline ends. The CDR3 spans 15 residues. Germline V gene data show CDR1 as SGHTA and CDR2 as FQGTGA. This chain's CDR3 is CASSPAAGIPYEQYF. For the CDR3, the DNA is TGTGCCAGCAGCCCCGCGGCGGGAATCCCTTACGAGCAGTACTTC.

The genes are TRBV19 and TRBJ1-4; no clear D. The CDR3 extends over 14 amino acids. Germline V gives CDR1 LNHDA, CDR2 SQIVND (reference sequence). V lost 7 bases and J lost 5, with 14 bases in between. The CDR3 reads CASKGGHWNEKLFF. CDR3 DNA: TGTGCCAGTAAAGGAGGGCACTGGAATGAAAAACTGTTTTTT. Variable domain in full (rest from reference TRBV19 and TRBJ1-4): DGGITQSPKYLFRKEGQNVTLSCEQNLNHDAMYWYRQDPGQGLRLIYYSQIVNDFQKGDIAEGYSVSREKKESFPLTVTSAQKNPTAFYLCASKGGHWNEKLFFGSGTQLSVL.

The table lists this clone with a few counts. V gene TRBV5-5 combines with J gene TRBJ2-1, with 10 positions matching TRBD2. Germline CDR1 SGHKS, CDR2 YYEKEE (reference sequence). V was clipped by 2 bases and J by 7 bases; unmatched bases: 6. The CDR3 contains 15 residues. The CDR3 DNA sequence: TGTGCCAGCAGCTTACTAGCGGGATCCTCTAATGAGCAGTTCTTC. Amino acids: CASSLLAGSSNEQFF.